Each of the 23 T cell receptor beta chains below was sequenced from the same sample in a study of T cell repertoires in breast cancer (dated by TCRdb to between 2015 and 2016). Libraries were prepared through emulsion pairing. TCRdb lists the instrument as Illumina MiSeq. Unpaired genes were suppressed by a second nested PCR containing blocking oligos, after which a third nested PCR added Illumina adaptors and barcodes. TCRdb reprocessing: public reads trimmed at Q25 with fastp, clones called with MiXCR, in-frame beta chains kept. Each entry merges the rows of one CDR3 protein and shows their most common DNA and genes. This sample has about 40,000 distinct CDR3 sequences in its table, and less than 55% of those were observed once. The ten largest clones represent approximately 60% of the sample. Paired alpha-beta TCRs of CD8+ T cells were analyzed using an expanded emulsion RT-PCR method with primers for all TCR V genes.

Sequencing was performed on CD8+ T cells. These receptors were collected from a pool of human donors with breast cancer or a healthy control (not recorded which).

With regard to this clonotype: A much larger clone lies one base from this, so it may be a read error. Without the conserved terminal phenylalanine or tryptophan, this CDR3 likely stems from a read error. V is TRBV20-1 and J is TRBJ2-3, with no clear D. Germline-derived CDR1 and CDR2 are DFQATT and SNEGSKA (reference sequence). V was shortened by 1 base and J by 4 bases, with 9 bases between the two germline ends. The CDR3 sequence is 13 residues long. The CDR3 region has the DNA TGCAGTGCTAGAGCTCACATGGCAGATACGCAGTATTGT. Residues: CSARAHMADTQYC.

The chain combines TRBV3-1 with TRBJ1-2, with 7 bases identical to TRBD1. Germline loops: CDR1 LGHDT, CDR2 YNNKEL (reference sequence). Trimming took 0 bases from V and 8 from J; bases not matched to a gene: 12. The CDR3 runs to 16 residues. The DNA of the CDR3 is TGTGCCAGCAGCCAAGATTGGGCAGGGGGAAGCGGCGGCTACACCTTC. Translation: CASSQDWAGGSGGYTF.

The CDR3: CASNYTGRPGEQFF. In DNA, the CDR3 is TGTGCCAGCAATTACACGGGGCGCCCCGGTGAGCAGTTCTTC. The genes are TRBV6-9 and TRBJ2-1; TRBD1 or TRBD2 may be the D gene (5 bases each). The CDR3 totals 14 residues. CDR1 and CDR2 from the germline V gene are MNHGY and SVAAGI. Trimming took off 7 bases at V and 9 bases at J, with 19 bases between the two ends.

In its sample, this clonotype was seen a few times. The rearrangement uses TRBV6-1 and TRBJ2-7, with 11 bases identical to TRBD1. There are 15 residues in the CDR3. CDR1 is MNHNS, CDR2 SASEGT, per germline. The V segment lost 6 bases and the J segment 3 bases; nucleotides outside the gene matches: 7. The CDR3 sequence: CASRDSGTGGYEQYF. The CDR3 coding sequence is TGTGCCAGCAGGGATTCCGGGACAGGGGGCTACGAGCAGTACTTC.

In its sample, this clonotype was seen a few times. The chain recombines TRBV6-5 with TRBJ2-7; 7 bases are a match to TRBD2. The V gene's germline CDR1 is MNHEY and CDR2 SVGAGI. Trimming at V came to 2 bases and at J to 0 bases, leaving 7 bases not matched to a gene. The CDR3 sequence is 16 residues long. In DNA, the CDR3 is TGTGCCAGCAGTTACGAGGCGGGAGTGAGCTCCTACGAGCAGTACTTC. Its protein is CASSYEAGVSSYEQYF.

V is TRBV6-5 and J is TRBJ1-5; no reliable D call. Germline V gene lookup returns CDR1 MNHEY and CDR2 SVGAGI. The CDR3 is 16 residues long. With 3 bases removed from V and 0 bases from J, the gap between germline ends came to 12 bases. This chain's CDR3 is CASSYGTDNSNQPQHF. In nucleotides, the CDR3 is TGTGCCAGCAGTTATGGTACGGATAATAGCAATCAGCCCCAGCATTTT.

The chain employs TRBV12-3 or TRBV12-4 and TRBJ2-7; D perhaps matches TRBD2 (5 bases). Between the trimmed V and J ends, which lost 6 bases and 1 base, there was a span of 10 bases. There are 13 residues in the CDR3. The CDR3 sequence is CASSLGVSYEQYF. The CDR3 bases are TGTGCCAGCAGCCTCGGGGTGTCCTACGAGCAGTACTTC.

Turning to this clonotype: The germline gene is not matched at one end of the junction; a read error may be the cause. This sequence joins TRBV27 and TRBJ2-6, with TRBD1 matching 9 bases. Germline CDR1 is MNHEY and CDR2 is SMNVEV (reference sequence). The length of the CDR3 is 18 residues. CDR3 sequence: CASRTTGTGYSGANALTF. Here the CDR3 DNA reads TGTGCCAGCAGGACTACCGGGACAGGGTACTCTGGGGCCAACGCCCTGACTTTC.

The sample holds a few counts of this clonotype. The J gene is TRBJ1-2, the V gene TRBV29-1, with D perhaps TRBD1 (6 bases). The CDR3 has 15 residues. Germline V gene data show CDR1 as SQVTM and CDR2 as ANQGSEA. Trimming removed 1 base at V and 4 bases at J, with 16 bases between. The CDR3 here is CSVEVGGSTGYGYTF. The CDR3 nucleotides are TGCAGCGTTGAAGTCGGCGGATCGACAGGCTATGGCTACACCTTC. Looking up the rest from reference TRBV29-1 and TRBJ1-2 gives the full variable domain: SAVISQKPSRDICQRGTSLTIQCQVDSQVTMMFWYRQQPGQSLTLIATANQGSEATYESGFVIDKFPISRPNLTFSTLTVSNMSPEDSSIYLCSVEVGGSTGYGYTFGSGTRLTVV.

This rearrangement joins TRBV7-6 to TRBJ2-3; TRBD2 agrees at 7 bases. Germline V gene data show CDR1 as SGHVS and CDR2 as FNYEAQ. This CDR3 has 17 residues. Unmatched junction bases numbered 12, after V lost 3 bases and J lost 3 bases. Here the CDR3 reads CASSFMSAGLRTDTQYF. For the CDR3, the DNA is TGTGCCAGCAGCTTCATGTCAGCGGGATTGCGGACAGATACGCAGTATTTT.

The CDR3: CASRGDRAPQYF. The CDR3 DNA sequence: TGTGCCAGCAGGGGGGACAGGGCTCCGCAGTATTTT. The chain has TRBV6-5 and TRBJ2-3; 9 bases fit TRBD1. V shed 6 bases, J shed 10 bases, and the junction held 5 bases outside the gene matches. This CDR3 comprises 12 residues. Germline V gene lookup returns CDR1 MNHEY and CDR2 SVGAGI.

The chain has TRBV18 and TRBJ1-2; perhaps TRBD1 as D (5 bases). With 4 bases removed from V and 4 bases from J, the gap between germline ends came to 13 bases. The CDR3 is made up of 14 amino acids. Germline CDR1 and CDR2: KGHSH and LQKENI. Written as DNA, the CDR3 is TGTGCCAGCTCACGGGACTCCGGCACCTATGGCTACACCTTC. This gives the protein CASSRDSGTYGYTF.

J is TRBJ2-7 and V is TRBV2; D ambiguous. CDR1 is SNHLY and CDR2 is FYNNEI in the germline V gene. V was shortened by 0 bases and J by 0 bases, with 9 bases between the two germline ends. The CDR3 runs 15 residues. CDR3 in DNA: TGTGCCAGCAGTGAAGCCCACAGCCTCTCCTACGAGCAGTACTTC. As protein: CASSEAHSLSYEQYF.

To note about this clonotype: The CDR3 does not close with the conserved phenylalanine or tryptophan, likely indicating a read error. In DNA form, the CDR3 reads TGTGCCACCAGCAGAAACCGCTCCTACGAGCAGTACCTC. Amino acids: CATSRNRSYEQYL. The V call is TRBV15, the J call TRBJ2-7; D call uncertain. The CDR3 contains 13 residues. Trimming took off 2 bases at V and 0 bases at J, with 5 bases between the two ends. Germline CDR1 is LNHNV and CDR2 is YYDKDF (reference sequence).

This clonotype was picked up a small number of times. The V gene is TRBV18, the J gene TRBJ1-2; D is unresolved. There are 15 residues in the CDR3. Looked up from germline, CDR1 is KGHSH and CDR2 is LQKENI. Trimming removed 5 bases at V and 0 bases at J, with 13 bases between. CDR3 sequence: CASSDRAGANYGYTF. The CDR3 DNA reads TGTGCCAGCTCAGATCGGGCGGGAGCTAACTATGGCTACACCTTC.

This clonotype has a handful of counts. The J gene is TRBJ1-6, the V gene TRBV2, with D perhaps TRBD1 (5 bases). The CDR3 length is 13 residues. Per the germline V gene, CDR1 is SNHLY and CDR2 is FYNNEI. V shed 8 bases and J shed 8 bases, with 13 bases lying between them. The CDR3 sequence: CASPGTDDSPLHF. The CDR3 nucleotides are TGTGCCAGCCCCGGGACGGATGATTCACCCCTCCACTTT. Full variable domain (missing parts from reference TRBV2 and TRBJ1-6): EPEVTQTPSHQVTQMGQEVILRCVPISNHLYFYWYRQILGQKVEFLVSFYNNEISEKSEIFDDQFSVERPDGSNFTLKIRSTKLEDSAMYFCASPGTDDSPLHFGNGTRLTVT.

The V call is TRBV20-1, the J call TRBJ2-3, with D perhaps assigned TRBD1 or TRBD2 (5 bases each). The CDR3 totals 14 residues. Between the trimmed V and J ends, which lost 5 bases and 1 base, there was a span of 13 bases. Germline V gene lookup returns CDR1 DFQATT and CDR2 SNEGSKA (reference sequence). CDR3: CSAEDRGGTDTQYF. The CDR3 nucleotides are TGCAGTGCTGAAGACCGAGGGGGCACAGATACGCAGTATTTT.

In its sample, this clonotype was seen once. The gene calls are TRBV2 and TRBJ1-1; TRBD1 agrees at 9 bases. This CDR3 is 15 amino acids long. J gave up 0 bases and V 3 bases, and 2 bases lay outside the gene matches. Looked up from germline, CDR1 is SNHLY and CDR2 is FYNNEI. In DNA, the CDR3 is TGTGCCAGCAGTGAGGGACAGGGCTTGAACACTGAAGCTTTCTTT. This gives the protein CASSEGQGLNTEAFF.

This clonotype was seen a handful of times. The V gene is TRBV20-1, the J gene TRBJ2-5; 7 nucleotides agree with TRBD1. With 3 bases clipped from V and 3 bases from J, the junction kept 4 bases outside the gene matches. CDR3 size: 13 residues. Germline CDR1 is DFQATT and CDR2 is SNEGSKA (reference sequence). CDR3 coding DNA: TGCAGTGCTAGGGGACAGTTGAAAGAGACCCAGTACTTC. It yields the protein CSARGQLKETQYF.

The chain combines TRBV6-6 with TRBJ2-2; D remains unclear. This CDR3 comprises 13 residues. The germline V gene has CDR1 MNHNY and CDR2 SVGAGI (reference sequence). Trimming removed 4 bases at V and 1 base at J, with 4 bases between. CDR3 residues: CASSFMNTGELFF. The CDR3 coding sequence is TGTGCCAGCAGTTTCATGAACACCGGGGAGCTGTTTTTT.

This clonotype was found a few times. V usage is TRBV3-1 and J usage is TRBJ2-3; 13 bases align to TRBD2. The CDR3 totals 14 residues. The junction had 6 bases not matched to a gene; V was cut back by 0 bases and J by 15 bases. Germline assignment: CDR1 LGHDT and CDR2 YNNKEL (reference sequence). The CDR3 protein is CASSQDPGTSGTYF. The DNA for the CDR3 is TGTGCCAGCAGCCAAGATCCGGGGACTAGCGGGACCTATTTT.

This clonotype has only a few counts. This chain uses TRBV6-2 or TRBV6-3 with TRBJ1-1; a weak D match, TRBD1 (5 bases). Germline V gene lookup returns CDR1 MNHEY and CDR2 SVGEGT. The CDR3 runs to 14 residues. V was pared by 6 bases and J by 6 bases, with 17 bases between. CDR3 loop: CASSRASGGAEAFF. CDR3 sequence (DNA): TGTGCCAGCAGCCGGGCCTCCGGGGGAGCTGAAGCTTTCTTT.

This clonotype occurred a few times. The V gene is TRBV20-1, the J gene TRBJ2-1; no definite D call. Trimming cost V 0 bases and J 0 bases, with 12 bases left between them. CDR1 DFQATT and CDR2 SNEGSKA come from the germline V gene (reference sequence). This CDR3 comprises 16 residues. The CDR3 DNA reads TGCAGTGCTAGAGATAACGGCGCGCTCTCCTACAATGAGCAGTTCTTC. Its protein is CSARDNGALSYNEQFF.